This T cell receptor (beta chain) was obtained from a study of shared clonotypes between healthy human individuals. Study-level findings and limits: The low donor count limited represented genetic and exposure-history diversity.

The CDR3 length is 15 residues. V trimming: 5 bases; J trimming: 3 bases; junction bases outside the gene matches: 4. The V gene's germline CDR1 is LNHDA and CDR2 SQIVND (reference sequence). A remark on this clone: Antigen: not known.

Using immunoSEQ multiplex PCR, the repertoire was profiled, and TCRdb retains in-frame clones only, with some absent. The sample carries a few million clones, 85% to 95% recorded once. The receptor was isolated from a young man in good health. Some clones in this sample may be carry-over from other donors' samples. Sequenced material: naive CD4+ T cells from PBMCs. Noted subset: CD45RA+ positively selected. The J gene is TRBJ2-6, the V gene TRBV19; 7 positions match TRBD1. The CDR3, as DNA: TGTGCCAGTAGTTATAACAGGGGTGGGGCCAACGTCCTGACTTTC. This sequence encodes CASSYNRGGANVLTF.